One and the same sample provided the 29 T cell receptor beta chains below, sequenced in a study of blood T cell repertoires in COVID-19. This table comes from immunoSEQ multiplex PCR, and its TCRdb copy is limited to in-frame clones, with some not included. The data contain around 160,000 clones, over 80% of them singletons. Sequencing was done on a sample of PBMCs or T cells enriched from blood (not recorded which). The origin of the receptors is a woman aged 60 to 75 who had recovered from COVID-19.

This clone has only one observation. The CDR3 sequence: CASKIGTGRYEQYF. In DNA form, the CDR3 reads TGTGCCAGCAAAATAGGGACAGGGAGATACGAGCAGTACTTC. The rearrangement uses TRBV2 and TRBJ2-7, with 9 bases identical to TRBD1. Trimming removed 7 bases from V and 4 bases from J; junction bases left unmatched: 8. The CDR3 is made up of 14 amino acids. Germline V gives CDR1 SNHLY, CDR2 FYNNEI.

The chain couples TRBV9 to TRBJ2-7; D unclear. The V end lost 0 bases, the J end lost 1 base, and 8 bases lay between the germline ends. Germline CDR1 is SGDLS and CDR2 is YYNGEE. The CDR3 runs 14 residues. The CDR3 spells CASSVGSVSYEQYF. The CDR3 nucleotides are TGTGCCAGCAGCGTAGGGTCAGTATCCTACGAGCAGTACTTC.

The rearrangement uses TRBV11-3 and TRBJ1-1, with D maybe TRBD1 (5 bases). V was trimmed by 0 bases and J by 3 bases, leaving 8 bases between them. From germline, CDR1 is SGHNT and CDR2 YENEEA. The CDR3 consists of 14 residues. The CDR3 coding sequence is TGTGCCAGCAGCTTAGAGGGAGGGGACACTGAAGCTTTCTTT. It is translated as CASSLEGGDTEAFF.

The chain combines TRBV6-5 with TRBJ2-5; TRBD2 might be the D (5 bases). Trimming removed 6 bases at V and 5 bases at J, with 16 bases between. In germline, CDR1 is MNHEY, CDR2 SVGAGI. The CDR3 has 14 residues. CDR3 residues: CASRTSGVRETQYF. DNA of the CDR3: TGTGCCAGCAGGACCTCCGGGGTTCGGGAGACCCAGTACTTC.

The rearrangement uses TRBV23-1 and TRBJ2-1, with a possible D match to TRBD1 (5 bases). TRBV23-1 is identified as an open reading frame with a role that is uncertain. V lost 3 bases and J lost 6, with 30 bases in between. The CDR3 spans 20 residues. The CDR3 DNA is TGCGCCAGCAGTCACCCCGAAGGGGAAGTGATAAGAGGTCAAGGCAATGAGCAGTTCTTC. Translated, it gives CASSHPEGEVIRGQGNEQFF.

The V call is TRBV6-4, the J call TRBJ2-3; no reliable D call. Trimming pared 5 bases from V and 2 bases from J, leaving 11 bases between. The germline CDR1 and CDR2 sequences are MRHNA and SNTAGT. The CDR3 covers 14 residues. The CDR3 DNA is TGTGCCAGCAGTAGATCAAGCTACACAGATACGCAGTATTTT. This translates into CASSRSSYTDTQYF.

The chain has TRBV28 and TRBJ1-4; possibly TRBD1 for D (5 bases). Germline V gives CDR1 MDHEN, CDR2 SYDVKM. This CDR3 spans 14 amino acids. The ends were cut back, 4 bases at V and 6 bases at J, with 12 bases in the middle. CDR3 loop: CASSSPREDEKLFF. CDR3 DNA: TGTGCCAGCAGTTCTCCCAGGGAGGATGAAAAACTGTTTTTT.

The J gene is TRBJ1-5, the V gene TRBV28; 8 bases are shared with TRBD1. The CDR3 runs to 16 residues. Trimming cost V 4 bases and J 4 bases; bases outside gene matches: 9. Germline CDR1 reads MDHEN; CDR2 reads SYDVKM. The chain's CDR3 is CASSSRTGPWNQPQHF. The DNA of the CDR3 is TGTGCCAGCAGTTCCCGGACAGGGCCGTGGAATCAGCCCCAGCATTTT.

This clone was seen a few times. The V gene is TRBV4-1, the J gene TRBJ1-2, with 8 bases fitting TRBD1. Per germline, CDR1 MGHRA and CDR2 YSYEKL. With V trimmed by 4 bases and J by 3 bases, 1 base remained unmatched. The CDR3 is made up of 13 amino acids. The CDR3 nucleotides read TGCGCCAGCAGCCGGGGACAGGACTATGGCTACACCTTC. Amino acids: CASSRGQDYGYTF.

This CDR3 is CASSLARFRQSMNTEAFF. The CDR3 DNA reads as TGCGCCAGCAGCTTGGCCCGTTTCAGACAAAGCATGAACACTGAAGCTTTCTTT. This chain uses TRBV5-1 with TRBJ1-1; D gene uncertain. The CDR3 extends over 18 amino acids. Germline CDR1 and CDR2: SGHRS and YFSETQ. Trimming pared 0 bases from V and 0 bases from J, leaving 18 bases between.

The chain employs TRBV4-1 and TRBJ2-7; 9 bases fit TRBD2. Germline-derived CDR1 and CDR2 are MGHRA and YSYEKL. This CDR3 contains 19 residues. J was trimmed by 2 bases and V by 0 bases; bases with no gene match: 14. Here the CDR3 reads CASSQEPSGVRYAPYEQYF. The CDR3 DNA follows: TGCGCCAGCAGCCAAGAGCCTAGCGGGGTCCGGTACGCCCCCTACGAGCAGTACTTC.

The chain couples TRBV18 to TRBJ2-1; D possibly corresponds to TRBD2 (5 bases). Germline V gene lookup returns CDR1 KGHSH and CDR2 LQKENI. The germline V and J ends were trimmed by 3 bases and 0 bases, with 9 bases remaining between them. The CDR3 is 15 amino acids. The CDR3 DNA follows: TGTGCCAGCTCACCTAGCGAGATCTCCTACAATGAGCAGTTCTTC. This codes for CASSPSEISYNEQFF.

The V call is TRBV5-5, the J call TRBJ2-1; D is uncertain. Germline values: CDR1 SGHKS, CDR2 YYEKEE (reference sequence). CDR3 length: 12 residues. V shed 4 bases and J shed 6 bases, with 8 bases lying between them. CDR3 sequence (DNA): TGTGCCAGCAGCCTCTCTGTCAATGAGCAGTTCTTC. As protein: CASSLSVNEQFF.

The chain uses TRBV11-2 and TRBJ2-7; TRBD1 agrees at 9 bases. With 1 base clipped from V and 4 bases from J, the junction kept 5 bases outside the gene matches. Germline V gene lookup returns CDR1 SGHAT and CDR2 FQNNGV. This CDR3 comprises 15 residues. This CDR3 is CASSLVGTGMYEQYF. CDR3 nucleotides: TGTGCCAGCAGCTTAGTAGGGACAGGGATGTACGAGCAGTACTTC.

The chain carries TRBV6-5 and TRBJ1-1, with 7 bases matching TRBD1. Germline CDR1 is MNHEY and CDR2 is SVGAGI. The ends lost 1 base at V and 1 base at J; junction bases unmatched: 3. The CDR3 is made up of 15 amino acids. The CDR3 DNA is TGTGCCAGCAGTTACTACACAGGGGCGAACACTGAAGCTTTCTTT. This translates into CASSYYTGANTEAFF.

The chain carries TRBV19 and TRBJ2-2; TRBD1 agrees at 12 bases. CDR1 and CDR2 from the germline V gene are LNHDA and SQIVND (reference sequence). The CDR3 contains 17 residues. Losses at the gene ends were 7 bases for V and 0 bases for J; bases not matched to a gene: 6. The CDR3 sequence is CASKTGTGGANTGELFF. In DNA, the CDR3 is TGTGCCAGTAAGACCGGGACAGGGGGCGCGAACACCGGGGAGCTGTTTTTT.

This chain joins TRBV25-1 and TRBJ1-2, with 8 bases lining up with TRBD1. From germline, CDR1 is MGHDK and CDR2 SYGVNS. After removal of 4 bases from V and 4 bases from J, the junction contained 17 bases not matched to a gene. The CDR3 loop spans 18 amino acids. The CDR3, as DNA: TGTGCCAGCAGTGGATTAGCCGGGACAGGCCCTACCACCTATGGCTACACCTTC. Residues: CASSGLAGTGPTTYGYTF.

The chain combines TRBV5-1 with TRBJ2-1, with TRBD1 as a possible D gene (5 bases). The ends were cut back, 0 bases at V and 3 bases at J, with 13 bases in the middle. The germline gives CDR1 SGHRS, CDR2 YFSETQ. This CDR3 spans 16 amino acids. CDR3 DNA: TGCGCCAGCAGCTTGGTTACTGGACAAATCTACAATGAGCAGTTCTTC. This sequence encodes CASSLVTGQIYNEQFF.

The chain employs TRBV5-5 and TRBJ2-3; 7 nucleotides line up with TRBD2. The V gene end was trimmed by 0 bases and the J gene end by 6 bases; junction bases not matched to a gene: 7. CDR1 and CDR2 from the germline V gene are SGHKS and YYEKEE (reference sequence). The CDR3 is made up of 15 amino acids. The CDR3 is CASSLAPGRVDTQYF. The CDR3 nucleotides read TGTGCCAGCAGCTTGGCCCCTGGGAGGGTGGATACGCAGTATTTT.

On this clone itself: The same CDR3 can be traced to other DNA sequences in this sample. The V call is TRBV29-1, the J call TRBJ1-2; D ambiguous. The CDR3 spans 11 residues. CDR1 is SQVTM, CDR2 ANQGSEA, per germline. V was clipped by 4 bases and J by 3 bases, with 6 bases between them. The CDR3 reads CSVVADYGYTF. The CDR3 DNA reads as TGCAGCGTTGTCGCAGACTATGGCTACACCTTC.

The chain has TRBV28 and TRBJ1-5, with unresolved D. CDR3 length equals 14 residues. Germline CDR1 MDHEN, CDR2 SYDVKM. V dropped 8 bases and J dropped 8 bases, with 19 bases sitting between them. The CDR3 nucleotides read TGTGCCAGCTCCGTGGGCAGCGGAGAGGAGCCCCAGCATTTT. Its translation: CASSVGSGEEPQHF.

DNA for the CDR3: TGTGCCAGCAGTTGGGGCCACAGCAAAAACATTCAGTACTTC. Translating gives CASSWGHSKNIQYF. The rearrangement uses TRBV28 and TRBJ2-4, with D perhaps matching TRBD1 (5 bases). Per the germline V gene, CDR1 is MDHEN and CDR2 is SYDVKM. CDR3 length: 14 residues. Trimming took 4 bases from V and 3 from J, leaving 10 bases between them. Full variable domain (missing parts from reference TRBV28 and TRBJ2-4): DVKVTQSSRYLVKRTGEKVFLECVQDMDHENMFWYRQDPGLGLRLIYFSYDVKMKEKGDIPEGYSVSREKKERFSLILESASTNQTSMYLCASSWGHSKNIQYFGAGTRLSVL.

The chain is built from TRBV19 and TRBJ1-3; D ambiguous. This CDR3 is built from 16 residues. V was cut by 8 bases and J by 0 bases, with 17 bases left in between. Germline V gives CDR1 LNHDA, CDR2 SQIVND (reference sequence). The CDR3 coding sequence is TGTGCCAGTGCCCCTGGCCCAGGTGCCTCTGGAAACACCATATATTTT. This sequence encodes CASAPGPGASGNTIYF.

The chain couples TRBV7-9 to TRBJ1-1; D possibly corresponds to TRBD1 (6 bases). The CDR3 is made up of 12 amino acids. Germline V gene sequence: CDR1 SEHNR, CDR2 FQNEAQ (reference sequence). Trimming pared 1 base from V and 10 bases from J, leaving 10 bases between. DNA for the CDR3: TGTGCCAGCAGCTTAGAGGACAGAGGAGCTTTCTTT. Its translation is CASSLEDRGAFF.

V usage is TRBV7-2 and J usage is TRBJ1-6, with 7 bases that match TRBD1. Germline values: CDR1 SGHTA, CDR2 FQGNSA. The CDR3 is 16 residues long. Trimming removed 1 base from V and 8 bases from J; junction bases left unmatched: 8. This CDR3 is CASSLGHRGGDSPLHF. The CDR3, as DNA: TGTGCCAGCAGCTTAGGCCACAGGGGAGGCGATTCACCCCTCCACTTT. The complete variable domain, with remaining parts taken from reference TRBV7-2 and TRBJ1-6, reads GAGVSQSPSNKVTEKGKDVELRCDPISGHTALYWYRQSLGQGLEFLIYFQGNSAPDKSGLPSDRFSAERTGGSVSTLTIQRTQQEDSAVYLCASSLGHRGGDSPLHFGNGTRLTVT.

This chain uses TRBV5-1 with TRBJ1-5, with TRBD1 as a possible D gene (6 bases). The CDR3 has 15 residues. CDR1 is SGHRS, CDR2 YFSETQ, per germline. The V gene lost 4 bases and the J gene lost 6 bases, with 17 bases spanning the gap. Written as DNA, the CDR3 is TGCGCCAGCAGCCCAGGGGCCTCCGCGGGTCAGCCCCAGCATTTT. It codes for CASSPGASAGQPQHF. Full variable domain (outside the CDR3, taken from reference TRBV5-1 and TRBJ1-5): KAGVTQTPRYLIKTRGQQVTLSCSPISGHRSVSWYQQTPGQGLQFLFEYFSETQRNKGNFPGRFSGRQFSNSRSEMNVSTLELGDSALYLCASSPGASAGQPQHFGDGTRLSIL.

The rearrangement links TRBV19 to TRBJ1-4, with D unclear. V gave up 3 bases and J gave up 8 bases, with 13 bases separating them. Per germline, CDR1 LNHDA and CDR2 SQIVND (reference sequence). The CDR3 sequence is 14 residues long. CDR3 protein: CASSIRRFGEKLFF. The CDR3, as DNA: TGTGCCAGTAGTATTCGCAGGTTTGGAGAAAAACTGTTTTTT.

The chain employs TRBV10-3 and TRBJ2-7; D is ambiguous. Trimming shortened V by 3 bases and J by 7 bases, and 10 bases separated the two germline ends. The V gene's germline CDR1 is ENHRY and CDR2 SYGVKD. The CDR3 extends over 12 amino acids. The CDR3 bases are TGTGCCATCAGTGAATCGAGAGGTGAGCAGTACTTC. It yields the protein CAISESRGEQYF.

The chain joins TRBV12-3 or TRBV12-4 to TRBJ2-7; tentative D call: TRBD1 (6 bases). V gave up 6 bases and J gave up 4 bases, with 13 bases separating them. The CDR3 consists of 13 residues. In DNA form, the CDR3 reads TGTGCCAGCAGACGACAGGAGTTATACGAGCAGTACTTC. This sequence encodes CASRRQELYEQYF.